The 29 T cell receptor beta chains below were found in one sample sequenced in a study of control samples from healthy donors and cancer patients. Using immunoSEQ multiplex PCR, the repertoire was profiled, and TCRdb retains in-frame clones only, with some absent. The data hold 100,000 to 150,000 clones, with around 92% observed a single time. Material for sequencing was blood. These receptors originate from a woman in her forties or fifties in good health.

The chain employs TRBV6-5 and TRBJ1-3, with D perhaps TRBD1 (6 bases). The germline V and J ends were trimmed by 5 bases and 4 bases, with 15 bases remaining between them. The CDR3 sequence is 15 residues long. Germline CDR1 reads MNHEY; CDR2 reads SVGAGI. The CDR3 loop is CASSKNRVGGNTIYF. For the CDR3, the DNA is TGTGCCAGCAGTAAGAACAGGGTCGGCGGAAACACCATATATTTT.

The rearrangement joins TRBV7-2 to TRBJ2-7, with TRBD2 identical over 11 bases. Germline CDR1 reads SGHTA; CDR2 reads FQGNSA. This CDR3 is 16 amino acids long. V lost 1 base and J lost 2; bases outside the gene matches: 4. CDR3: CASSLEGTSGAYEQYF. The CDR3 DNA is TGTGCCAGCAGCTTAGAAGGGACTAGCGGAGCCTACGAGCAGTACTTC.

The CDR3 DNA reads TGTGCCAGCAGGCCTCGGACAACTACCTACGAGCAGTACTTC. Encoded protein: CASRPRTTTYEQYF. J is TRBJ2-7 and V is TRBV28; D is possibly TRBD1 (5 bases). Per germline, CDR1 MDHEN and CDR2 SYDVKM. This CDR3 has 14 residues. The V gene lost 6 bases and the J gene lost 2 bases, with 14 bases spanning the gap.

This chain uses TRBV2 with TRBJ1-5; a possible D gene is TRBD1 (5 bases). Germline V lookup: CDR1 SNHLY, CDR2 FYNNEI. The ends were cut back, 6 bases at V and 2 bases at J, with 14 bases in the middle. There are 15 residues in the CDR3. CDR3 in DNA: TGTGCCAGCAGGGGGCTCATAACGGGCAATCAGCCCCAGCATTTT. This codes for CASRGLITGNQPQHF.

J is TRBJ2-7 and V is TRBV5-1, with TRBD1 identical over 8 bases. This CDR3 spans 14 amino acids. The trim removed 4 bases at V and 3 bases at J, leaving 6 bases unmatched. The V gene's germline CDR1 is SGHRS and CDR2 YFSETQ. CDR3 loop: CASSKDRDGYEQYF. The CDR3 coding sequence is TGCGCCAGCAGCAAGGACAGGGATGGCTACGAGCAGTACTTC.

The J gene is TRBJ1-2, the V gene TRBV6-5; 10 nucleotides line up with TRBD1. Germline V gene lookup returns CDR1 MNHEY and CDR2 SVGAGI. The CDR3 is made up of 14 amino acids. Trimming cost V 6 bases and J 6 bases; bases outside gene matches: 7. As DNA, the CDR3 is TGTGCCAGCAGCCCCGACAGGGGGCTGGATGGCTACACCTTC. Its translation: CASSPDRGLDGYTF.

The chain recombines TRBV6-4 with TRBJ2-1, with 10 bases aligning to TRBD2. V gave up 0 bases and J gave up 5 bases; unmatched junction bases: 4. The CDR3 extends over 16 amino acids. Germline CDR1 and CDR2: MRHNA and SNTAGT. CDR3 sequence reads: CASSDSSGRGDNEQFF. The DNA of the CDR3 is TGTGCCAGCAGTGACTCAAGCGGGAGGGGGGACAATGAGCAGTTCTTC.

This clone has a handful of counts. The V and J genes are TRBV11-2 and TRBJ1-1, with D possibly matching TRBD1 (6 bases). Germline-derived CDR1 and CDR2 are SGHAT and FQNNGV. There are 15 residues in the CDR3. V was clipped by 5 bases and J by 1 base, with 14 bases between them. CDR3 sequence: CASSRPQDRNTEAFF. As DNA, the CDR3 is TGTGCCAGCAGCCGCCCCCAGGACAGGAACACTGAAGCTTTCTTT.

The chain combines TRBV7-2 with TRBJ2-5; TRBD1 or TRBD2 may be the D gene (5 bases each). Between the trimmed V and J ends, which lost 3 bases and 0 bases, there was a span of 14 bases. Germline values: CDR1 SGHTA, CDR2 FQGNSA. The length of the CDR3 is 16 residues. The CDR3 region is CASSLRPGTYQETQYF. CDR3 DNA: TGTGCCAGCAGCTTGCGGCCAGGGACCTACCAAGAGACCCAGTACTTC.

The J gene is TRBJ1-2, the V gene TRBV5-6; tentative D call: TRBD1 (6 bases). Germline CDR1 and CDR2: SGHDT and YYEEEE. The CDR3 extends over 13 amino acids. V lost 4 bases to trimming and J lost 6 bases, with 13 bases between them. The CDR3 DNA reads TGTGCCAGCAGCCTTAGGTCAGGGGATGGCTACACCTTC. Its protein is CASSLRSGDGYTF. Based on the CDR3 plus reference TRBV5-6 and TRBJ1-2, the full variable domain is DAGVTQSPTHLIKTRGQQVTLRCSPKSGHDTVSWYQQALGQGPQFIFQYYEEEERQRGNFPDRFSGHQFPNYSSELNVNALLLGDSALYLCASSLRSGDGYTFGSGTRLTVV.

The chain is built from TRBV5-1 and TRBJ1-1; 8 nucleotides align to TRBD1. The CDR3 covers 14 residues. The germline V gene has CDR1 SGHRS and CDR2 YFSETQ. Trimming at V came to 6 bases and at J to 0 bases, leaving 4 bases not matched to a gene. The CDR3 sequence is CASNRQGLNTEAFF. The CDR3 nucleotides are TGCGCCAGCAACCGACAGGGGCTGAACACTGAAGCTTTCTTT.

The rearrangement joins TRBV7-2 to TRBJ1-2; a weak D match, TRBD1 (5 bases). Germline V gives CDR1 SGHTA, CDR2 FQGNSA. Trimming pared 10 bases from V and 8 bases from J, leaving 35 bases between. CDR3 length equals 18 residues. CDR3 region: CAITGTFTRQTERSGYTF. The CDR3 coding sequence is TGTGCCATTACGGGTACATTTACTAGACAGACCGAACGCTCGGGCTACACCTTC.

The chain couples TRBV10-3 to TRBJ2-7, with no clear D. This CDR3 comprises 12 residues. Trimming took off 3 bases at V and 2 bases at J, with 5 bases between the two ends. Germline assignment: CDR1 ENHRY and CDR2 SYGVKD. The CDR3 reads CAISEGAYEQYF. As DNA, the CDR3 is TGTGCCATCAGTGAAGGAGCCTACGAGCAGTACTTC.

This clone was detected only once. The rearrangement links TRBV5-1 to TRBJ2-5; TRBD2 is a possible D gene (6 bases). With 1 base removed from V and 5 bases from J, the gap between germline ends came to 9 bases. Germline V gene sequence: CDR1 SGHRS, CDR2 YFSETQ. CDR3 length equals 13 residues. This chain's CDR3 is CASSLTGDETQYF. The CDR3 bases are TGCGCCAGCAGCTTGACGGGGGACGAGACCCAGTACTTC.

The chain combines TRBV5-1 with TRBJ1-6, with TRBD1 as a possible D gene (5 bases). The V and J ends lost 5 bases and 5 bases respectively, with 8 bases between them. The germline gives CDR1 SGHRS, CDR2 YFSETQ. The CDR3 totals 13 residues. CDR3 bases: TGCGCCAGCAGAGGGGATGATAATTCACCCCTCCACTTT. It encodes CASRGDDNSPLHF.

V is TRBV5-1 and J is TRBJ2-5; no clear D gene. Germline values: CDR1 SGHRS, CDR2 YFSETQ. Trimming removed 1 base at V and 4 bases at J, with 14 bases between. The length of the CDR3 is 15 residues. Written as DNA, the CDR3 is TGCGCCAGCAGCTTGAAACCTGACGGCACAGAGACCCAGTACTTC. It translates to CASSLKPDGTETQYF.

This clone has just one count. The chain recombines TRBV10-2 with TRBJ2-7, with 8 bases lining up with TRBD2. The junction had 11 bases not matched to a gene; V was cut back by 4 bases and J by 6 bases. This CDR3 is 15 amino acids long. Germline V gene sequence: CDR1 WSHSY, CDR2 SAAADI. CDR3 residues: CASSGRGASASEQYF. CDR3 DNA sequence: TGCGCCAGCAGTGGGCGGGGGGCGTCAGCTTCCGAGCAGTACTTC.

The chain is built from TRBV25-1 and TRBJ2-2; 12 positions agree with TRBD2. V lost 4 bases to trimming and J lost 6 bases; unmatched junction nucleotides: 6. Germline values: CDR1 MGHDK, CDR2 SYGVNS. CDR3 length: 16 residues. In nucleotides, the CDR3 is TGTGCCAGCAGTGGATCTAGCGGGGGGGCCCCCGGGGAGCTGTTTTTT. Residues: CASSGSSGGAPGELFF.

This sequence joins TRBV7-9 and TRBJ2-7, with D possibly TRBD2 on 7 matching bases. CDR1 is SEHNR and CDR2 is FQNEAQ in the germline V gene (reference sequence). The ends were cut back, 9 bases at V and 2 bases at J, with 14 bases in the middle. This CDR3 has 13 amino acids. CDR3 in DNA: TGTGCCAGTGGGGGGGCAGCCACCTACGAGCAGTACTTC. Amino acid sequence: CASGGAATYEQYF.

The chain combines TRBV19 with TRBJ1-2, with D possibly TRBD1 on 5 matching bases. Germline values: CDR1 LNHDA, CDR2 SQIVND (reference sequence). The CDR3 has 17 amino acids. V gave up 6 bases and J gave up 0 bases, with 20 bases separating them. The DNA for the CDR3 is TGTGCCAGTAGCAGCAATCACCGGGACGCCGCTAACTATGGCTACACCTTC. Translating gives CASSSNHRDAANYGYTF.

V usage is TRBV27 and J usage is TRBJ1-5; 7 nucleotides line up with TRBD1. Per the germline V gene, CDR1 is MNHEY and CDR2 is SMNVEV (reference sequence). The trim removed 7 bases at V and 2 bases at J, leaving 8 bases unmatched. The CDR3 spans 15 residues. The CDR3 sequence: CASTPGTAGNQPQHF. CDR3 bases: TGTGCCAGCACTCCCGGGACAGCAGGCAATCAGCCCCAGCATTTT.

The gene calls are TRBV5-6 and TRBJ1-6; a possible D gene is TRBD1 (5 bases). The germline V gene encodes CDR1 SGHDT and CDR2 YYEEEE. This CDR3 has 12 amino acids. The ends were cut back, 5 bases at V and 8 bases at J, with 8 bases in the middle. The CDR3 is CASRRDDSPLHF. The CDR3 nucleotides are TGTGCCAGCAGACGGGACGATTCACCCCTCCACTTT.

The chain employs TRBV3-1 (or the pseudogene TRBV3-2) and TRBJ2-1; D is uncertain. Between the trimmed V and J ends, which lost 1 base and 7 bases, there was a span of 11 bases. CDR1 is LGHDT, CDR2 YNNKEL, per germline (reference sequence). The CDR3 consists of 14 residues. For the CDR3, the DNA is TGTGCCAGCAGCCAAGGAACCCTGAAGAATGAGCAGTTCTTC. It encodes CASSQGTLKNEQFF.

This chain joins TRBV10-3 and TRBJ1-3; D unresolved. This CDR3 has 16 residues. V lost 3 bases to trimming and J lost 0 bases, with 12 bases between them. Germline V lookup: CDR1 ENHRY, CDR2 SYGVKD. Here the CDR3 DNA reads TGTGCCATCAGTGACCCCGGGCTCCACTCTGGAAACACCATATATTTT. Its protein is CAISDPGLHSGNTIYF.

The CDR3 coding sequence is TGTGCCAGCAGCCAAGAGACTGGGGCCAACGTCCTGACTTTC. This gives the protein CASSQETGANVLTF. The V and J genes are TRBV3-1 (or the pseudogene TRBV3-2) and TRBJ2-6, with D unresolved. Looked up from germline, CDR1 is LGHDT and CDR2 is YNNKEL (reference sequence). This CDR3 is built from 14 residues. Trimming cost V 0 bases and J 2 bases, with 2 bases left between them.

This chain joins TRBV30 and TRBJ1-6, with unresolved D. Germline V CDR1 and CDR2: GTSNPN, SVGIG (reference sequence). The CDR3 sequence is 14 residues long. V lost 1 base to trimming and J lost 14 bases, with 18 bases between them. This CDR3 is CAWSARVVFTALHF. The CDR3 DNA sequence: TGTGCCTGGAGTGCCCGGGTCGTCTTTACGGCCCTCCACTTT.

CDR3 in DNA: TGTGCCAGCAGCCAAGAGAGGCAGACCCAGTACTTC. It translates to CASSQERQTQYF. J is TRBJ2-5 and V is TRBV14; D unresolved. CDR3 length equals 12 residues. V lost 0 bases and J lost 6, with 5 bases in between. Germline V lookup: CDR1 SGHDN, CDR2 FVKESK.

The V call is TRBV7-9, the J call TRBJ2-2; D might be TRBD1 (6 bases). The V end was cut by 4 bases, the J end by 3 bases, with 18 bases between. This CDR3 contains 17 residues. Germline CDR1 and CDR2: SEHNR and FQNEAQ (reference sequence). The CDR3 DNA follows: TGTGCCAGCAGCTCCGAAACCGGGACACCTTACACCGGGGAGCTGTTTTTT. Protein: CASSSETGTPYTGELFF.

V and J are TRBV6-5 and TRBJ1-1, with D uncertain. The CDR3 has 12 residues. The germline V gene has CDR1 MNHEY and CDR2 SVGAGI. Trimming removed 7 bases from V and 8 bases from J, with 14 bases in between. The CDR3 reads CASMASNLEAFF. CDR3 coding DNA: TGTGCCAGCATGGCCAGCAATTTAGAAGCTTTCTTT.